A single sample gave rise to the 20 T cell receptor beta chains below, sequenced in a study of T-cell memory formation after mild COVID-19. TCRdb reanalysed the 5' RACE reads using MiXCR and keeps one entry per CDR3 protein. The sample has roughly 350,000 distinct CDR3 sequences, 25% to 30% seen once. Sequenced sample: PBMCs or a T cell subset sorted from them (not recorded which). These receptors originate from an adult woman who had mild COVID-19 (a few samples of this study predate the infection). Cell type and time point are not known.

The rearrangement links TRBV29-1 to TRBJ2-5, with D possibly being TRBD2 (7 bases). V was pared by 6 bases and J by 5 bases, with 13 bases between. CDR3 size: 12 residues. The germline CDR1 and CDR2 sequences are SQVTM and ANQGSEA. As DNA, the CDR3 is TGCAGCGTGCTCAGGGGAGGGGAGACCCAGTACTTC. It encodes CSVLRGGETQYF.

The gene calls are TRBV6-5 and TRBJ2-3; perhaps TRBD1 as D (7 bases). The V gene lost 6 bases and the J gene lost 3 bases, with 22 bases spanning the gap. Per the germline V gene, CDR1 is MNHEY and CDR2 is SVGAGI. The CDR3 is 17 amino acids. CDR3 sequence: CASSRGYGAGGTDTQYF. The CDR3 DNA sequence: TGTGCCAGCAGCCGGGGGTACGGAGCAGGGGGTACAGATACGCAGTATTTT.

This clonotype occurred a few times. This chain joins TRBV28 and TRBJ2-1, with D possibly matching TRBD2 (6 bases). Germline CDR1 reads MDHEN; CDR2 reads SYDVKM. The CDR3 sequence is 15 residues long. Deletions cut 7 bases from V and 1 base from J, with 14 bases between. The CDR3 loop reads CASIGGISSYNEQFF. In DNA form, the CDR3 reads TGTGCCAGCATTGGCGGGATTTCTTCCTACAATGAGCAGTTCTTC.

Comments on this clonotype: A much larger clone lies a single base off, so this may be a read error. The chain is built from TRBV4-3 and TRBJ2-6; D is ambiguous. From germline, CDR1 is LGHNA and CDR2 YSLEER. Trimming left V 0 bases short and J 1 base short, with 7 bases between. The CDR3 loop spans 16 amino acids. The CDR3 sequence is CASSQDNTSGANVLTF. In DNA, the CDR3 is TGCGCCAGCAGCCAAGATAACACATCTGGGGCCAACGTCCTGACTTTC.

The V gene is TRBV29-1, the J gene TRBJ2-1, with 7 bases that match TRBD2. The CDR3 consists of 15 residues. CDR1 and CDR2 (germline): SQVTM, ANQGSEA. Trimming cost V 3 bases and J 1 base; bases outside gene matches: 6. CDR3 nucleotide sequence: TGCAGCGTTGAGGGCGGGAGTCCGTCCTACAATGAGCAGTTCTTC. It yields the protein CSVEGGSPSYNEQFF.

This clonotype was seen a few times. V gene TRBV7-9 combines with J gene TRBJ2-7, with TRBD1 as a possible D gene (6 bases). The germline V gene encodes CDR1 SEHNR and CDR2 FQNEAQ (reference sequence). The CDR3 length is 14 residues. The V and J ends lost 5 bases and 3 bases respectively, with 14 bases between them. CDR3 in DNA: TGTGCCAGCAGCCCGGCTGGCAGGGGCTACGAGCAGTACTTC. The encoded protein is CASSPAGRGYEQYF.

V is TRBV5-1 and J is TRBJ2-1; TRBD2 matches 9 bases. CDR1 and CDR2 (germline): SGHRS, YFSETQ. The CDR3 runs 16 residues. Trimming removed 3 bases from V and 7 bases from J; junction bases left unmatched: 11. As DNA, the CDR3 is TGCGCCAGCAGCTCTACGCCCGGCGGGGGGGCGAATGAGCAGTTCTTC. The encoded protein is CASSSTPGGGANEQFF.

In its sample, this clonotype was seen a few times. The gene calls are TRBV12-3 or TRBV12-4 and TRBJ2-1, with 8 nucleotides matching TRBD2. The ends lost 8 bases at V and 6 bases at J; junction bases unmatched: 6. CDR3 length: 13 amino acids. The DNA for the CDR3 is TGTGCCAGCTCGGCGGGAGGAGGCAATGAGCAGTTCTTC. Its protein product is CASSAGGGNEQFF.

The gene calls are TRBV7-2 and TRBJ2-3, with D uncertain. The CDR3 covers 16 residues. Germline V CDR1 and CDR2: SGHTA, FQGNSA. V gave up 4 bases and J gave up 1 base, with 15 bases separating them. The CDR3 DNA reads as TGTGCCAGCAGCTCAGGACGGGCCCGGGGCACAGATACGCAGTATTTT. Translation gives CASSSGRARGTDTQYF. Based on the CDR3 plus reference TRBV7-2 and TRBJ2-3, the full variable domain is GAGVSQSPSNKVTEKGKDVELRCDPISGHTALYWYRQSLGQGLEFLIYFQGNSAPDKSGLPSDRFSAERTGGSVSTLTIQRTQQEDSAVYLCASSSGRARGTDTQYFGPGTRLTVL.

This clonotype was counted a few times. CDR3 sequence reads: CASSYTVTSGPYEQYF. CDR3 DNA: TGTGCCAGCAGTTACACAGTTACTAGCGGACCCTACGAGCAGTACTTC. The gene calls are TRBV6-2 or TRBV6-3 and TRBJ2-7; 8 bases agree with TRBD2. Germline loops: CDR1 MNHEY, CDR2 SVGEGT. V lost 2 bases, J lost 2 bases, and 8 bases stayed unmatched. The CDR3 is made up of 16 amino acids.

This sequence joins TRBV7-8 and TRBJ2-7; 9 positions agree with TRBD2. The germline gives CDR1 SGHVS, CDR2 FQNEAQ. This CDR3 has 16 residues. V was clipped by 5 bases and J by 1 base; unmatched bases: 9. The CDR3 loop is CASSPRRLAASYEQYF. For the CDR3, the DNA is TGTGCCAGCAGCCCGAGGCGACTAGCGGCATCCTACGAGCAGTACTTC.

There are a few counts of this clonotype. The CDR3 loop reads CATSDTREWDYGYTF. CDR3 DNA: TGTGCCACCAGTGATACCCGTGAGTGGGACTATGGCTACACCTTC. The rearrangement joins TRBV24-1 to TRBJ1-2, with unresolved D. Germline values: CDR1 KGHDR, CDR2 SFDVKD. Trimming pared 3 bases from V and 3 bases from J, leaving 13 bases between. This CDR3 comprises 15 residues.

The sample holds many counts of this clonotype. This chain connects TRBV20-1 to TRBJ2-7; no definite D call. V was pared by 6 bases and J by 0 bases, with 12 bases between. From germline, CDR1 is DFQATT and CDR2 SNEGSKA (reference sequence). CDR3 size: 13 residues. The CDR3, as DNA: TGCAGTGCCGACGGAACCCTCTCCTACGAGCAGTACTTC. This translates into CSADGTLSYEQYF.

The rearrangement uses TRBV3-1 and TRBJ1-1; 7 nucleotides match TRBD1. CDR1 is LGHDT, CDR2 YNNKEL, per germline (reference sequence). The CDR3 runs to 15 residues. V shed 3 bases, J shed 6 bases, and the junction held 10 bases outside the gene matches. DNA for the CDR3: TGTGCCAGCAGCCACGTAAATTCCGGGACAGCTGAAGCTTTCTTT. Translating it yields CASSHVNSGTAEAFF.

The chain has TRBV24-1 and TRBJ2-3; possible D gene TRBD1, 5 bases. Germline lookup yields CDR1 KGHDR and CDR2 SFDVKD. There are 16 residues in the CDR3. Between the trimmed V and J ends, which lost 5 bases and 2 bases, there was a span of 16 bases. The CDR3 sequence: CATSATPTAYTDTQYF. DNA of the CDR3: TGTGCCACCAGTGCCACCCCGACAGCCTACACAGATACGCAGTATTTT.

CDR3 bases: TGTGCCAGCAGCTTGGGGTTCGGGGTTAGCACAGATACGCAGTATTTT. It codes for CASSLGFGVSTDTQYF. The chain recombines TRBV5-6 with TRBJ2-3, with D possibly being TRBD2 (5 bases). The CDR3 runs to 16 residues. With 0 bases removed from V and 0 bases from J, the gap between germline ends came to 11 bases. The germline CDR1 and CDR2 sequences are SGHDT and YYEEEE.

This clonotype was picked up a small number of times. The CDR3 DNA reads TGTGCCAGCAGCTTTTCAGGGGCGAGCACCGGGGAGCTGTTTTTT. It is translated as CASSFSGASTGELFF. The J gene is TRBJ2-2, the V gene TRBV5-4, with TRBD1 as a possible D gene (6 bases). There are 15 residues in the CDR3. Trimming took off 2 bases at V and 4 bases at J, with 12 bases between the two ends. The germline V gene encodes CDR1 SGHNT and CDR2 YYREEE (reference sequence).

Only a few counts were recorded for this clonotype. The rearrangement joins TRBV12-3 or TRBV12-4 to TRBJ2-6, with 7 bases that match TRBD1. The J segment lost 4 bases and the V segment lost 2 bases, leaving 5 bases of the junction unmatched. The length of the CDR3 is 16 residues. The CDR3 here is CASSLSGGTGANVLTF. CDR3 nucleotide sequence: TGTGCCAGCAGTTTATCAGGGGGAACCGGGGCCAACGTCCTGACTTTC.

The chain carries TRBV20-1 and TRBJ2-2; D uncertain. Deletions cut 6 bases from V and 0 bases from J, with 11 bases between. CDR1 is DFQATT, CDR2 SNEGSKA, per germline (reference sequence). The CDR3 extends over 14 amino acids. The CDR3 region is CSAKGHANTGELFF. As DNA, the CDR3 is TGCAGTGCGAAAGGCCACGCGAACACCGGGGAGCTGTTTTTT.

This sequence joins TRBV24-1 and TRBJ2-4, with D possibly being TRBD1 or TRBD2 (6 bases each). V dropped 5 bases and J dropped 4 bases, with 14 bases sitting between them. The CDR3 totals 15 residues. Germline values: CDR1 KGHDR, CDR2 SFDVKD. The CDR3 loop reads CATSAWTGAKNIQYF. CDR3 DNA sequence: TGTGCCACCAGTGCCTGGACGGGGGCAAAAAACATTCAGTACTTC.